In its sample, the clone carrying this T cell receptor (beta chain) was seen many times. At one boundary the junction diverges from the germline segment, which might be a read error. This entry belongs to a study of T cells in Graves' hyperthyroidism and ophthalmopathy. Study at large: Blood from the periphery was taken at initial diagnosis, before any treatment.

The CDR3 regions of TCR beta were amplified from RNA transcripts. First-round RT-PCR of the TCR CDR3 relied on the HTBI primer set. TCRdb analysed the multiplex PCR reads with MiXCR anew, one entry per CDR3 protein. The table has around 200,000 distinct CDR3 sequences, approximately 17% seen once. There are 15 residues in the CDR3. Germline V gives CDR1 SGHRS, CDR2 YFSETQ. Across 18 months, stable Graves' hyperthyroidism was marked by no progression to ophthalmopathy. Source material: blood. This sequence originates from a woman between 45 and 60 years old with Graves' hyperthyroidism. The chain is built from TRBV5-1 and TRBJ2-7; 10 bases agree with TRBD2. The CDR3 nucleotides are TGCGCCAGCAGTTTGGCTAGCGGGGGATATTACGAGCAGTACTTC. It is translated as CASSLASGGYYEQYF. Drawing the rest from reference TRBV5-1 and TRBJ2-7, the complete variable domain is KAGVTQTPRYLIKTRGQQVTLSCSPISGHRSVSWYQQTPGQGLQFLFEYFSETQRNKGNFPGRFSGRQFSNSRSEMNVSTLELGDSALYLCASSLASGGYYEQYFGPGTRLTVT.